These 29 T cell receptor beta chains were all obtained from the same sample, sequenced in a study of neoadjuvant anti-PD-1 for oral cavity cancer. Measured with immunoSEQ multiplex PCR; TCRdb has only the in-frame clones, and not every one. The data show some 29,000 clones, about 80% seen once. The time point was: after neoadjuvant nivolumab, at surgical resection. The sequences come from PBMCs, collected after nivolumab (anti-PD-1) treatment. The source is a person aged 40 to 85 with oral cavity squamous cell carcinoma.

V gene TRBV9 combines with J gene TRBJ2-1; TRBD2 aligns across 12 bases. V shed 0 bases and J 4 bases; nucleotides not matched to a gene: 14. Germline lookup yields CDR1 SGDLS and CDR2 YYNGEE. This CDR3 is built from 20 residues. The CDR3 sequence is CASSVVPRARGLAGYNEQFF. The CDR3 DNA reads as TGTGCCAGCAGCGTAGTCCCCAGGGCTAGGGGACTAGCGGGTTACAATGAGCAGTTCTTC.

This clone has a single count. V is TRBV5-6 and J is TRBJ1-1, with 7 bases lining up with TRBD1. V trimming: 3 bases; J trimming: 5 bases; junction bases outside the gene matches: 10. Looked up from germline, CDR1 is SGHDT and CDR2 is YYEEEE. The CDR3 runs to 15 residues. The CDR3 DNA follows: TGTGCCAGCAGCTCCGTTCTCAGGGGGAGTACTGAAGCTTTCTTT. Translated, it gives CASSSVLRGSTEAFF.

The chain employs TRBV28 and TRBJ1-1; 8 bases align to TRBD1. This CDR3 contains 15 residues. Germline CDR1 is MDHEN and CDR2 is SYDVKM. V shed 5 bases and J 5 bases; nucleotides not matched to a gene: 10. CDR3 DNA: TGTGCCAGCAGTCCATCAGGACAGGGCAGAACTGAAGCTTTCTTT. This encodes CASSPSGQGRTEAFF.

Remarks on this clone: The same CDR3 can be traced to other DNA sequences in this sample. The CDR3 protein is CASSFSTDTQYF. Written as DNA, the CDR3 is TGTGCCAGCAGCTTCTCCACAGATACGCAGTATTTT. The chain links TRBV7-2 to TRBJ2-3; D gene uncertain. This CDR3 spans 12 amino acids. Trimming stripped 3 bases from V and 2 bases from J, with 3 bases between. The germline V gene has CDR1 SGHTA and CDR2 FQGNSA.

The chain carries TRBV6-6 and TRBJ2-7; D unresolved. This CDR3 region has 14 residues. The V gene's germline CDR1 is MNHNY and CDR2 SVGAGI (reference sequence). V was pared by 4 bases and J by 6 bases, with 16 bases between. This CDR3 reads CASSSGPQRSEQYF. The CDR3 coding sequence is TGTGCCAGCAGTTCCGGCCCCCAACGAAGCGAGCAGTACTTC.

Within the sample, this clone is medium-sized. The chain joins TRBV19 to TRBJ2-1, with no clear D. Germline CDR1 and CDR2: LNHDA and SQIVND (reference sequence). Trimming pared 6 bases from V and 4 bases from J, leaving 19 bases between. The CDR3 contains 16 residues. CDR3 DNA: TGTGCCAGTAGCGCACTCATAAGAGAATATTACAATGAGCAGTTCTTC. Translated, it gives CASSALIREYYNEQFF.

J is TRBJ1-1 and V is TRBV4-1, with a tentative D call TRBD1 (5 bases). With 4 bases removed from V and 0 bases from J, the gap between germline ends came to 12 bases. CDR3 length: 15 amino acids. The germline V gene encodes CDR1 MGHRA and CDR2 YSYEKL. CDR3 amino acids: CASSLRDGLNTEAFF. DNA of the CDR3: TGCGCCAGCAGCCTCCGGGACGGACTGAACACTGAAGCTTTCTTT.

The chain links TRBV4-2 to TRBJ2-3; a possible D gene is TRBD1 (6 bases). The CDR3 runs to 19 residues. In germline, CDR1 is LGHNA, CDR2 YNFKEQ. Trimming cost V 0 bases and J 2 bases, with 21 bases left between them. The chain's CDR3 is CASSQDLIPGEFDTDTQYF. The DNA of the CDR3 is TGTGCCAGCAGCCAAGATTTAATCCCAGGGGAGTTTGACACAGATACGCAGTATTTT.

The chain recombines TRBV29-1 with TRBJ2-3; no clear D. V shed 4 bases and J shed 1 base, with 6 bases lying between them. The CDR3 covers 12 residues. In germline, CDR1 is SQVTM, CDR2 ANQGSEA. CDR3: CSVGQRTDTQYF. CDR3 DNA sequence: TGCAGCGTTGGGCAGCGCACAGATACGCAGTATTTT.

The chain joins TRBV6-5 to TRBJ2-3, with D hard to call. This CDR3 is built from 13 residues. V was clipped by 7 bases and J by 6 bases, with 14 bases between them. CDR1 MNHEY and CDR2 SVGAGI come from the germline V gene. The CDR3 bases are TGTGCCAGCAACGCAGGCCAACAGGATACGCAGTATTTT. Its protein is CASNAGQQDTQYF.

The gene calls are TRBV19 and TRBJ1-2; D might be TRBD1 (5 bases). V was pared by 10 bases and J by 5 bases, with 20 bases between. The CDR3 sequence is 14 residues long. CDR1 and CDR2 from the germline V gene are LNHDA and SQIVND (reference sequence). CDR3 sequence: CATWRTGVGYGYTF. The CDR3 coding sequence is TGTGCCACCTGGAGAACGGGGGTGGGGTATGGCTACACCTTC.

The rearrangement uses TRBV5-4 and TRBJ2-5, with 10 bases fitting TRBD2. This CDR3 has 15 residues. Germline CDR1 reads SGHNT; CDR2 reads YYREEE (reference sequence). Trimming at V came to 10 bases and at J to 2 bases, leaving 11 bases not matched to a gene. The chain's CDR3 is CAGASSGGLQETQYF. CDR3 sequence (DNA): TGTGCCGGAGCTTCTAGCGGGGGTCTGCAAGAGACCCAGTACTTC.

CDR3 nucleotides: TGTGCCAGCAGTGTCCCAGGGGCCCGGGATACGCAGTATTTT. Its translation is CASSVPGARDTQYF. This chain joins TRBV6-1 and TRBJ2-3, with a tentative D call TRBD1 (6 bases). V dropped 4 bases and J dropped 6 bases, with 14 bases sitting between them. The CDR3 covers 14 residues. CDR1 and CDR2 from the germline V gene are MNHNS and SASEGT.

CDR3: CASSLGAGRRNTIYF. CDR3 DNA: TGTGCCAGCAGCCTGGGGGCGGGGCGGAGAAACACCATATATTTT. V is TRBV5-6 and J is TRBJ1-3, with D possibly TRBD1 on 6 matching bases. The germline V and J ends were trimmed by 4 bases and 5 bases, with 16 bases remaining between them. CDR3 length: 15 residues. Germline V gene data show CDR1 as SGHDT and CDR2 as YYEEEE.

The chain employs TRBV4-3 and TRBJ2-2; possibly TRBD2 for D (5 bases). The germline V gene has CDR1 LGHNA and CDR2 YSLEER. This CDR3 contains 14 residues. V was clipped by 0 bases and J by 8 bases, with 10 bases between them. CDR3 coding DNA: TGCGCCAGCAGCCAAGATGCGGGCGCGGGGGAGCTGTTTTTT. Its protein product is CASSQDAGAGELFF.

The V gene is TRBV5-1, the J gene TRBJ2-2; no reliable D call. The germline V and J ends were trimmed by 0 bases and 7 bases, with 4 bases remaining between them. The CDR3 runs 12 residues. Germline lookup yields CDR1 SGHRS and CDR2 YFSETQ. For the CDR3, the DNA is TGCGCCAGCAGCTTGGACAACGGGGAGCTGTTTTTT. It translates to CASSLDNGELFF.

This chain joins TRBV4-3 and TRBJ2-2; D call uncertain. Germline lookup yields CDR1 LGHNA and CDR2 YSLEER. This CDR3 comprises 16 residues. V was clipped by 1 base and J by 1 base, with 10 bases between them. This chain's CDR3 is CASSQARGRNTGELFF. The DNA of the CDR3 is TGCGCCAGCAGCCAAGCACGAGGAAGGAACACCGGGGAGCTGTTTTTT.

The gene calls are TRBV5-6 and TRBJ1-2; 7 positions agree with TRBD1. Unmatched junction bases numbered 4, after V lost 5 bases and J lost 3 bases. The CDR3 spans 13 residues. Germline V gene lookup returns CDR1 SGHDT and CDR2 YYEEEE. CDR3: CASSSGTDYGYTF. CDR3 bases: TGTGCCAGCAGTTCCGGGACAGACTATGGCTACACCTTC.

This chain's CDR3 is CASSLGEGQPQHF. In DNA, the CDR3 is TGTGCCAGCAGCTTAGGAGAAGGTCAGCCCCAGCATTTT. This sequence joins TRBV7-7 and TRBJ1-5; D call uncertain. CDR3 length: 13 residues. CDR1 and CDR2 from the germline V gene are SSHAT and FNYEAQ (reference sequence). The V and J ends lost 1 base and 6 bases respectively, with 7 bases between them.

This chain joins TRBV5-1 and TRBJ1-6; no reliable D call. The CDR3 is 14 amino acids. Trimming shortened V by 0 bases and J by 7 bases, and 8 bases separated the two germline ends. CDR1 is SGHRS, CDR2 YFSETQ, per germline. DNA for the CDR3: TGCGCCAGCAGCTTGGAGGGCGGGAATTCACCCCTCCACTTT. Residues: CASSLEGGNSPLHF.

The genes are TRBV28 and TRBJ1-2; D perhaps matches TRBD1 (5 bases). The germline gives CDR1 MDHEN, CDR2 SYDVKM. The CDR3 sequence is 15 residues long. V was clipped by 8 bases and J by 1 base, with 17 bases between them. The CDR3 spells CASLGIGQGNYGYTF. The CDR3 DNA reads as TGTGCCAGCTTGGGAATCGGGCAGGGTAACTATGGCTACACCTTC.

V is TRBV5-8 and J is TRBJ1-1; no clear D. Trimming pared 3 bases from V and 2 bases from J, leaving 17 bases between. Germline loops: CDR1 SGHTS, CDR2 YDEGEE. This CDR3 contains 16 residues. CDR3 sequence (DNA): TGTGCCAGCAGCTCCGGACTTCTCCAAACAAACACTGAAGCTTTCTTT. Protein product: CASSSGLLQTNTEAFF.

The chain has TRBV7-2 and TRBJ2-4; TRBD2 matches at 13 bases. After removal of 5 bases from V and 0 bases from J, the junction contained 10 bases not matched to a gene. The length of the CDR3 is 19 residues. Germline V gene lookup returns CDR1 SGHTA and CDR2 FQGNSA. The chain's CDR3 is CASSNQLAGGVLAKNIQYF. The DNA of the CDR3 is TGTGCCAGCAGCAACCAACTAGCGGGGGGGGTACTAGCCAAAAACATTCAGTACTTC.

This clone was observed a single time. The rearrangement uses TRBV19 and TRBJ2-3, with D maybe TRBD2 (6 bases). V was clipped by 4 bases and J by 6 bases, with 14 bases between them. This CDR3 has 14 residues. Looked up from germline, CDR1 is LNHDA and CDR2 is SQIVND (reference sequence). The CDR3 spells CASSTHIGGDTQYF. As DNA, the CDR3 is TGTGCCAGTAGTACACACATTGGGGGGGATACGCAGTATTTT.

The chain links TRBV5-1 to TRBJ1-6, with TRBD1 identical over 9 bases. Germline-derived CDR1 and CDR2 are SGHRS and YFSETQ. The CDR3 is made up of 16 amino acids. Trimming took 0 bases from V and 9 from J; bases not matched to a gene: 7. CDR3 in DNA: TGCGCCAGCAGCTTGGCGGGGACAGGGTTGGGTTCACCCCTCCACTTT. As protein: CASSLAGTGLGSPLHF.

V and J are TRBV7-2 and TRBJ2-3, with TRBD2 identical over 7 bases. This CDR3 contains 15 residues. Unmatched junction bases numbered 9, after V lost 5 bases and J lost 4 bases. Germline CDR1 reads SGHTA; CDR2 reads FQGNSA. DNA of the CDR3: TGTGCCAGCAGCCACCTACGGCGGGGGTCAGATACGCAGTATTTT. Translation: CASSHLRRGSDTQYF.

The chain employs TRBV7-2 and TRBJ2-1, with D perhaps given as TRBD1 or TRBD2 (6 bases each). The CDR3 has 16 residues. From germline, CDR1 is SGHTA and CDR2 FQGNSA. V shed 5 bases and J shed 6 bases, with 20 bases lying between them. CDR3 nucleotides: TGTGCCAGCAGCGGTACGGGGGCTAGAGTGGGCAATGAGCAGTTCTTC. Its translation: CASSGTGARVGNEQFF.

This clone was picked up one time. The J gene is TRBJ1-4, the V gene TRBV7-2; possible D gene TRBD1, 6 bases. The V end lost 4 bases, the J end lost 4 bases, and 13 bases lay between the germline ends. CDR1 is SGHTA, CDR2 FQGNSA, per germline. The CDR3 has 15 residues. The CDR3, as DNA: TGTGCCAGCAGCTGGGGAGGGGGAAATAATGAAAAACTGTTTTTT. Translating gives CASSWGGGNNEKLFF.

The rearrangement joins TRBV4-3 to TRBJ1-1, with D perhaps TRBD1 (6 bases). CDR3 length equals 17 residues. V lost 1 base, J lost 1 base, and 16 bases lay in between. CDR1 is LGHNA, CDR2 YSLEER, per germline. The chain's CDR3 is CASSQVNFRDKNTEAFF. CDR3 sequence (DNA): TGCGCCAGCAGCCAAGTAAATTTCCGGGACAAGAACACTGAAGCTTTCTTT.